This T cell receptor (beta chain) was sequenced during a study of blood T cells in healthy people across ages. Looking at the study overall: For every two T cells, template switching captured about one barcoded beta molecule. General study points: Getting older went along with TCR beta diversity per million T cells dropping roughly linearly.

The CDR3 contains 14 residues. With V trimmed by 4 bases and J by 4 bases, 7 bases remained unmatched. Per the germline V gene, CDR1 is SGHRS and CDR2 is YFSETQ. Using a J-beta primer mix together with a sample-barcoded 5' primer, a second PCR was run for roughly 6 to 11 cycles. Each cDNA molecule was tagged by a template-switch adaptor that had 12 random nucleotides. TCRdb itself ran the 5' RACE reads through MiXCR, one entry per CDR3 protein. This table holds about 1,600,000 distinct CDR3 sequences, about 43% found once. This clonotype was counted between two and nine times. Its specificity is not known.

The TCR was taken from a woman younger than 30 in good health. Input material: blood. The chain is built from TRBV5-1 and TRBJ1-2; 7 positions match TRBD1. The CDR3 region is CASSGPTGSYGYTF. CDR3 nucleotide sequence: TGCGCCAGCAGCGGACCGACAGGGTCCTATGGCTACACCTTC. The whole variable domain, remainder taken from reference TRBV5-1 and TRBJ1-2, is KAGVTQTPRYLIKTRGQQVTLSCSPISGHRSVSWYQQTPGQGLQFLFEYFSETQRNKGNFPGRFSGRQFSNSRSEMNVSTLELGDSALYLCASSGPTGSYGYTFGSGTRLTVV.